The TCR beta chain described here comes from a study of T cell responses to AZD1222 COVID-19 vaccine. A remark on this clone: Its antigen is as yet unknown.

Clones were read by immunoSEQ multiplex PCR, and TCRdb kept only the in-frame ones, dropping some. The sample consists of about 150,000 clones, around 89% of them appearing once. Study outcomes and limitations: Females outnumbered males among donors, who were mostly white British; clonal diversity was possibly underestimated. Sampling that yielded the repertoires occurred only after the peak T cell response.

The clonotype was recovered from an adult in good health. Specimen: peripheral blood, collected on day 0 of AZD1222 vaccination.

CDR3 region: CASTDSLASKNTEAFF. The CDR3 DNA follows: TGCGCCAGCACCGATTCCCTGGCCAGCAAGAACACTGAAGCTTTCTTT. The genes are TRBV10-2 and TRBJ1-1, with D uncertain. This CDR3 region has 16 residues. V was clipped by 7 bases and J by 1 base, with 19 bases between them. Germline V CDR1 and CDR2: WSHSY, SAAADI.